This T cell receptor beta chain emerged from a study of cytomegalovirus exposure and HLA in healthy donors. Findings and caveats of the study: The study designated 150 or so TCR beta chains cytomegalovirus-associated. A cluster of highly shared sequence variants was likely a sequencing artifact. Some V segments, including TRBV6-2 and TRBV6-3, were excluded as indistinguishable. Presence/absence analyses treated sequencing depth as roughly uniform across donors.

Vbeta (60) and Jbeta (13) primers were used in the PCR. Measured with immunoSEQ multiplex PCR; TCRdb has only the in-frame clones, and not every one. In the table there are over 100,000 clones, around 77% of which are singletons. The CDR3 consists of 15 residues. CDR1 is KGHSH, CDR2 LQKENI, per germline. V was cut by 6 bases and J by 6 bases, with 19 bases left in between. A note on this clone: Its cognate antigen is unknown.

What was sequenced was PBMCs. V usage is TRBV18 and J usage is TRBJ2-3, with D possibly matching TRBD2 (5 bases). The receptor was isolated from a male donor in good health and CMV-seropositive. As DNA, the CDR3 is TGTGCCAGCTCCCCTCGGGCGGGCCCCACGGATACGCAGTATTTT. This gives the protein CASSPRAGPTDTQYF. Full variable domain (rest looked up from reference TRBV18 and TRBJ2-3): NAGVMQNPRHLVRRRGQEARLRCSPMKGHSHVYWYRQLPEEGLKFMVYLQKENIIDESGMPKERFSAEFPKEGPSILRIQQVVRGDSAAYFCASSPRAGPTDTQYFGPGTRLTVL.